These 8 T cell receptor beta chains share one sample of origin, sequenced in a study of molecular identifiers for immune sequencing clone quantification. TCRdb used MiXCR to reprocess the PCR reads, holding one entry per CDR3 protein. This table holds some 650,000 distinct CDR3 sequences, about 20% found once. The sequenced material came from naive CD8+ T cells from blood, with Jurkat cell RNA spiked in. Indicated subset: FACS-sorted CD8+CD4-CCR7+CD45RA+ naive T cells. These receptor sequences come from a human donor in good health. Some libraries in this study had Jurkat cell RNA spiked in.

In regard to this clonotype: This may stem from a read error, because a much larger clone lies one nucleotide away. This chain connects TRBV10-3 to TRBJ2-7; D is possibly TRBD1 or TRBD2 (5 bases each). The CDR3 is 14 residues long. CDR1 and CDR2 from the germline V gene are ENHRY and SYGVKD. V shed 4 bases and J shed 6 bases, with 16 bases lying between them. The CDR3 region is CAISGGDDFCEQYF. The CDR3 DNA sequence: TGTGCCATCAGTGGTGGGGACGACTTCTGCGAGCAGTACTTC.

Many counts were recorded for this clonotype. This chain links TRBV3-1 with TRBJ2-7; possibly TRBD2 for D (5 bases). Trimming pared 8 bases from V and 6 bases from J, leaving 14 bases between. The CDR3 length is 12 residues. Germline V gene sequence: CDR1 LGHDT, CDR2 YNNKEL (reference sequence). The CDR3 bases are TGTGCCAGCGGTCTAGCTCGTGGCGAGCAGTACTTC. Residues: CASGLARGEQYF.

On this clonotype itself: This may arise from a read error, as a much more abundant clone is one base away. This chain joins TRBV4-1 and TRBJ1-6; D is undetermined. The CDR3 is 16 residues long. Germline V CDR1 and CDR2: MGHRA, YSYEKL. As DNA, the CDR3 is TGCGCCAGCAGCCAAGATAGGGCAGTCAATAATCCACCCCTCCACTTT. Protein: CASSQDRAVNNPPLHF.

Note on this clonotype: A single base separates this from a much larger clone, so it may be a read error. The chain recombines TRBV9 with TRBJ2-6; 10 bases line up with TRBD2. The V segment lost 0 bases and the J segment 2 bases; nucleotides outside the gene matches: 5. The CDR3 is made up of 18 amino acids. CDR1 SGDLS and CDR2 YYNGEE come from the germline V gene. The CDR3 reads CASSVGASGSTGANVLTF. The CDR3 nucleotides read TGTGCCAGCAGCGTAGGTGCTAGCGGGAGCACTGGGGCCAACGTCCTGACTTTC.

V gene TRBV11-2 combines with J gene TRBJ2-5; 9 bases agree with TRBD1. Germline CDR1 is SGHAT and CDR2 is FQNNGV. V was pared by 0 bases and J by 2 bases, with 10 bases of the junction left unmatched. This CDR3 has 18 residues. The CDR3 loop reads CASSLDGWRTGVQETQYF. The DNA of the CDR3 is TGTGCCAGCAGCTTAGATGGGTGGAGGACAGGGGTGCAAGAGACCCAGTACTTC.

V gene TRBV27 combines with J gene TRBJ1-1; D is perhaps TRBD1 (5 bases). The CDR3 consists of 17 residues. Per germline, CDR1 MNHEY and CDR2 SMNVEV (reference sequence). The V end was cut by 6 bases, the J end by 2 bases, with 22 bases between. The CDR3 sequence is CASRPRGGSNPNTEAFF. The DNA for the CDR3 is TGTGCCAGCAGACCCCGGGGGGGGTCCAACCCTAACACTGAAGCTTTCTTT.

This clonotype was observed a handful of times. This chain joins TRBV23-1 and TRBJ2-6; D is undetermined. TRBV23-1 is known as an ORF, though its function is uncertain. V was pared by 8 bases and J by 0 bases, with 17 bases between. The length of the CDR3 is 17 residues. CDR3 DNA: TGCGCCAGCGGGTCTAGTAGTAATAGCTCTGGGGCCAACGTCCTGACTTTC. Translation: CASGSSSNSSGANVLTF.

Worth noting for this clonotype: A single base separates this from a much larger clone, so it may be a read error. This chain uses TRBV27 with TRBJ1-1, with D maybe TRBD1 (6 bases). Germline V lookup: CDR1 MNHEY, CDR2 SMNVEV (reference sequence). The CDR3 contains 15 residues. The germline V and J ends were trimmed by 0 bases and 6 bases, with 14 bases remaining between them. CDR3 nucleotide sequence: TGTGCCAGCAGTTTATCTCCCCTGGGGGCCGCTGAAGCTTTCTTT. Its translation: CASSLSPLGAAEAFF.